The 3 T cell receptor beta chains below all came from one sample that was sequenced in a study of Graves' ophthalmopathy and Graves' hyperthyroidism. Researchers took RNA transcripts and amplified TCR beta CDR3 regions from them. First-round RT-PCR with HTBI primers preceded a second-round multiplex PCR. Via MiXCR, TCRdb re-called the multiplex PCR reads, giving one row per CDR3 protein. The table shows 900,000 to 1,200,000 distinct CDR3 sequences, with 35% to 40% occurring only once. Sequencing input: peripheral blood or thyroid tissue (not recorded which). These receptors all come from an adult man with Graves' hyperthyroidism.

A word on this clonotype: A much larger clone differs by one base, so this may be a read error. The chain uses TRBV10-3 and TRBJ2-7; TRBD1 matches at 7 bases. In germline, CDR1 is ENHRY, CDR2 SYGVKD. The V gene end was trimmed by 6 bases and the J gene end by 6 bases; junction bases not matched to a gene: 8. The CDR3 is made up of 13 amino acids. The CDR3 reads CAIRAPGGTEQYF. Here the CDR3 DNA reads TGTGCCATCAGGGCGCCAGGGGGTACCGAGCAGTACTTC.

In regard to this clonotype: The conserved phenylalanine or tryptophan is not found at the CDR3 terminus, so this likely reflects a read error. The chain carries TRBV5-1 and TRBJ1-2; 7 bases are a match to TRBD1. In germline, CDR1 is SGHRS, CDR2 YFSETQ. The length of the CDR3 is 14 residues. V shed 2 bases, J shed 10 bases, and the junction held 11 bases outside the gene matches. The CDR3 DNA reads TGCGCCAGCAGCTTAGCAGTCGGACAGGTCCACTACACCCTC. Protein product: CASSLAVGQVHYTL.

The chain combines TRBV2 with TRBJ1-1; D not resolved. V lost 8 bases and J 3 bases, leaving 19 bases between the germline ends. CDR1 and CDR2 from the germline V gene are SNHLY and FYNNEI. The CDR3 consists of 15 residues. CDR3 region: CASARVEYGYTEAFF. As DNA, the CDR3 is TGTGCCAGCGCCCGGGTGGAGTATGGCTACACTGAAGCTTTCTTT.